The 16 T cell receptor beta chains listed next were all sequenced from one sample in a study of cytomegalovirus exposure and HLA in healthy donors. The PCR had 60 Vbeta and 13 Jbeta primers. Using immunoSEQ multiplex PCR, the repertoire was profiled, and TCRdb retains in-frame clones only, with some absent. This sample carries over 150,000 clones, roughly four fifths of them seen once, and the ten largest clones take roughly 10%. The specimen was PBMCs. The source is a man in his fifties or sixties in good health and CMV-seropositive.

The rearrangement links TRBV6-4 to TRBJ2-3; possibly TRBD1 for D (6 bases). The V gene lost 2 bases and the J gene lost 6 bases, with 15 bases spanning the gap. Germline CDR1 MRHNA, CDR2 SNTAGT. The CDR3 is made up of 15 amino acids. The CDR3 DNA sequence: TGTGCCAGCAGTGACCCGGGCCAGGGGCTGGATACGCAGTATTTT. This codes for CASSDPGQGLDTQYF.

The chain links TRBV27 to TRBJ2-7; D is perhaps TRBD2 (5 bases). This CDR3 is built from 15 residues. V gave up 1 base and J gave up 0 bases, with 10 bases separating them. In germline, CDR1 is MNHEY, CDR2 SMNVEV (reference sequence). The CDR3 sequence: CASSLLLGSSYEQYF. As DNA, the CDR3 is TGTGCCAGCAGTTTATTGCTGGGGAGCTCCTACGAGCAGTACTTC.

V usage is TRBV5-5 and J usage is TRBJ2-6, with D possibly being TRBD1 (5 bases). From germline, CDR1 is SGHKS and CDR2 YYEKEE (reference sequence). Trimming cost V 2 bases and J 3 bases, with 21 bases left between them. This CDR3 is built from 19 residues. In DNA form, the CDR3 reads TGTGCCAGCAGCTTAAGTGGACAATCCCTAGTCTTTGGGGCCAACGTCCTGACTTTC. Protein: CASSLSGQSLVFGANVLTF.

The rearrangement joins TRBV7-8 to TRBJ1-6, with TRBD1 matching 10 bases. In germline, CDR1 is SGHVS, CDR2 FQNEAQ. V shed 5 bases, J shed 7 bases, and the junction held 2 bases outside the gene matches. This CDR3 is 14 amino acids long. CDR3 sequence: CASSPGQGNSPLHF. For the CDR3, the DNA is TGTGCCAGCAGCCCGGGACAGGGGAATTCACCCCTCCACTTT.

The chain employs TRBV6-5 and TRBJ2-3; 8 bases fit TRBD2. Per the germline V gene, CDR1 is MNHEY and CDR2 is SVGAGI. This CDR3 comprises 15 residues. V shed 4 bases, J shed 2 bases, and the junction held 5 bases outside the gene matches. Here the CDR3 DNA reads TGTGCCAGCAGTTCGGGGGGGGCCTACACAGATACGCAGTATTTT. It codes for CASSSGGAYTDTQYF.

This clone occurred a few times. As DNA, the CDR3 is TGTGCCAGCATAAGAACATCAAACACTGAAGCTTTCTTT. Translated: CASIRTSNTEAFF. The gene calls are TRBV2 and TRBJ1-1; D gene uncertain. This CDR3 comprises 13 residues. Trimming took 7 bases from V and 2 from J, leaving 11 bases between them. CDR1 and CDR2 from the germline V gene are SNHLY and FYNNEI. Full variable domain (missing parts from reference TRBV2 and TRBJ1-1): EPEVTQTPSHQVTQMGQEVILRCVPISNHLYFYWYRQILGQKVEFLVSFYNNEISEKSEIFDDQFSVERPDGSNFTLKIRSTKLEDSAMYFCASIRTSNTEAFFGQGTRLTVV.

The V and J genes are TRBV5-6 and TRBJ1-1; possible D gene TRBD1, 6 bases. V lost 4 bases and J lost 5, with 12 bases in between. Germline CDR1 and CDR2: SGHDT and YYEEEE. This CDR3 has 13 residues. The CDR3 bases are TGTGCCAGCAGCCTTACAGGGAAAACTGAAGCTTTCTTT. This sequence encodes CASSLTGKTEAFF.

The gene calls are TRBV4-3 and TRBJ1-6; a possible D gene is TRBD1 (5 bases). The CDR3 totals 15 residues. Trimming took 1 base from V and 7 from J, leaving 11 bases between them. Germline V lookup: CDR1 LGHNA, CDR2 YSLEER. The CDR3 DNA sequence: TGCGCCAGCAGCCAAGGCCTGGGGCAAAATTCACCCCTCCACTTT. Translated: CASSQGLGQNSPLHF.

This rearrangement joins TRBV19 to TRBJ2-4; 11 bases line up with TRBD2. The germline V gene has CDR1 LNHDA and CDR2 SQIVND (reference sequence). This CDR3 contains 17 residues. V was pared by 3 bases and J by 0 bases, with 4 bases of the junction left unmatched. The CDR3 protein is CASSISGGALAKNIQYF. CDR3 DNA: TGTGCCAGTAGTATTAGCGGGGGGGCTCTAGCCAAAAACATTCAGTACTTC. Filled out from reference TRBV19 and TRBJ2-4, the complete variable domain reads DGGITQSPKYLFRKEGQNVTLSCEQNLNHDAMYWYRQDPGQGLRLIYYSQIVNDFQKGDIAEGYSVSREKKESFPLTVTSAQKNPTAFYLCASSISGGALAKNIQYFGAGTRLSVL.

V gene TRBV7-9 combines with J gene TRBJ2-7, with 7 bases lining up with TRBD2. The length of the CDR3 is 14 residues. The V gene end was trimmed by 5 bases and the J gene end by 4 bases; junction bases not matched to a gene: 8. Germline V gene lookup returns CDR1 SEHNR and CDR2 FQNEAQ (reference sequence). The chain's CDR3 is CASSAGTILYEQYF. The CDR3, as DNA: TGTGCCAGCAGCGCCGGGACTATCCTGTACGAGCAGTACTTC.

The chain employs TRBV7-9 and TRBJ2-7; D remains ambiguous. The germline CDR1 and CDR2 sequences are SEHNR and FQNEAQ (reference sequence). This CDR3 region has 14 residues. Trimming pared 2 bases from V and 4 bases from J, leaving 12 bases between. For the CDR3, the DNA is TGTGCCAGCAGCTTACAGGAACAAACGTACGAGCAGTACTTC. Its protein product is CASSLQEQTYEQYF.

The gene calls are TRBV11-2 and TRBJ2-3, with D unresolved. Trimming cost V 1 base and J 7 bases, with 12 bases left between them. The CDR3 runs 14 residues. Germline CDR1 SGHAT, CDR2 FQNNGV. The chain's CDR3 is CASSLAGQINTQYF. The CDR3 DNA sequence: TGTGCCAGCAGCTTAGCTGGCCAGATTAATACGCAGTATTTT.

This rearrangement joins TRBV29-1 to TRBJ2-3; TRBD1 might be the D (6 bases). With 4 bases removed from V and 2 bases from J, the gap between germline ends came to 10 bases. The germline gives CDR1 SQVTM, CDR2 ANQGSEA. The CDR3 length is 13 residues. CDR3 protein: CSVAGEYTDTQYF. The DNA of the CDR3 is TGCAGCGTTGCAGGGGAATACACAGATACGCAGTATTTT.

Only one count was recorded for this clone. The chain has TRBV28 and TRBJ2-1; 9 bases align to TRBD2. CDR3 length: 15 amino acids. Germline lookup yields CDR1 MDHEN and CDR2 SYDVKM. V lost 3 bases, J lost 7 bases, and 7 bases stayed unmatched. The CDR3 DNA sequence: TGTGCCAGCAGTTTGTCTCACGCGGGAGGGAATGAGCAGTTCTTC. It is translated as CASSLSHAGGNEQFF.

The chain couples TRBV27 to TRBJ1-2; D ambiguous. Trimming left V 3 bases short and J 6 bases short, with 17 bases between. Germline V gene lookup returns CDR1 MNHEY and CDR2 SMNVEV (reference sequence). The CDR3 runs 15 residues. The CDR3 sequence is CASSLTGLQPDGYTF. The CDR3 DNA follows: TGTGCCAGCAGTTTGACGGGTCTCCAACCGGATGGCTACACCTTC.

In regard to this clone: Other DNA sequences of this sample code for an identical CDR3. This chain links TRBV28 with TRBJ1-1, with TRBD1 matching 9 bases. The germline V gene encodes CDR1 MDHEN and CDR2 SYDVKM. The CDR3 totals 13 residues. After removal of 4 bases from V and 4 bases from J, the junction contained 1 base not matched to a gene. The CDR3 region is CASSSGQGTEAFF. CDR3 sequence (DNA): TGTGCCAGCAGTTCGGGACAGGGCACTGAAGCTTTCTTT.